The T cell receptor beta chain described here comes from a study of post-analysis software for immune sequencing data. Worth noting for this clonotype: Its antigen is not known.

Presence of unique molecular identifiers characterized the TCR beta cDNA libraries. TCRdb re-called the PCR reads through MiXCR, storing one row per CDR3 protein. The sample shows about 380,000 distinct CDR3 sequences, roughly 36% of them seen only once. Broader study findings: The five TRBV segments detected at higher frequency in patients than in controls included TRBV5-6, TRBV5-1 and TRBV20-1.

V was shortened by 5 bases and J by 6 bases, with 11 bases between the two germline ends. Germline V gene data show CDR1 as SGHTA and CDR2 as FQGNSA. The CDR3 has 13 amino acids. The sample comprised blood. This clonotype originated in a girl aged 5 to 17 with multiple sclerosis. The chain recombines TRBV7-2 with TRBJ1-5; tentatively, D is TRBD1 (6 bases). CDR3 amino acids: CASSAGQRQPQHF. The CDR3 nucleotides are TGTGCCAGCAGCGCAGGACAGCGTCAGCCCCAGCATTTT.